This is a list of T cell receptor beta chains from one sample in a study of patients and donors after allogeneic stem cell transplantation. TCRdb itself ran the RT-PCR reads through MiXCR, one entry per CDR3 protein. The repertoire consists of about 200,000 distinct CDR3 sequences, with 38% occurring once and the leading ten covering around 10%. Sample: blood, either unsorted or a sorted T cell fraction (not recorded which). The origin of the receptors is a human donor who was either an allogeneic HSCT recipient or a stem cell or donor lymphocyte infusion donor (not recorded which). It is not recorded whose cells these are; they may come from a transplant donor. Each CDR3 is given with its conserved first and last residue. A D gene is named only where the DNA matches it firmly. Size is omitted from some rows. Given values are once, few, many or a class for expanded clones.

CDR3aa: CASSLYSGAGYTF; CDR3nt: TGTGCCAGCAGCCTATACTCGGGAGCTGGCTACACCTTC; d_gene: .; len: 13; v_gene: TRBV3-1; abundance: few; j_gene: TRBJ1-2
CDR3aa: CASSARYTNEKLFF; CDR3nt: TGTGCCAGCAGTGCCCGGTATACTAATGAAAAACTGTTTTTT; d_gene: .; len: 14; v_gene: TRBV27; abundance: .; j_gene: TRBJ1-4
CDR3aa: CASSLSGGSNYGYTF; CDR3nt: TGCGCCAGCAGCTTGTCGGGCGGGTCGAATTATGGCTACACCTTC; d_gene: .; len: 15; v_gene: TRBV5-1; abundance: .; j_gene: TRBJ1-2
CDR3aa: CATSDDRLNQPQHF; CDR3nt: TGTGCCACCAGTGACGACAGACTCAATCAGCCCCAGCATTTT; d_gene: .; len: 14; v_gene: TRBV24-1; abundance: few; j_gene: TRBJ1-5
CDR3aa: CSASRQRVNEKLFF; CDR3nt: TGCAGTGCTAGCAGGCAGCGGGTTAATGAAAAACTGTTTTTT; d_gene: .; len: 14; v_gene: TRBV20-1; abundance: few; j_gene: TRBJ1-4
CDR3aa: CASTPPRAGGFGNTIYF; CDR3nt: TGTGCCAGCACCCCCCCCAGAGCAGGGGGTTTCGGAAACACCATATATTTT; d_gene: TRBD1; len: 17; v_gene: TRBV12-3/TRBV12-4; abundance: .; j_gene: TRBJ1-3
CDR3aa: CASRGQGTADTQYF; CDR3nt: TGTGCCAGCAGGGGACAGGGGACAGCAGATACGCAGTATTTT; d_gene: TRBD1; len: 14; v_gene: TRBV2; abundance: .; j_gene: TRBJ2-3
CDR3aa: CASSFENIQYF; CDR3nt: TGCGCCAGCAGCTTCGAGAACATTCAGTACTTC; d_gene: .; len: 11; v_gene: TRBV5-1; abundance: .; j_gene: TRBJ2-4
CDR3aa: CASSRRDRDYGYTF; CDR3nt: TGTGCCAGCAGTCGGAGGGACCGCGATTATGGCTACACCTTC; d_gene: .; len: 14; v_gene: TRBV12-3/TRBV12-4; abundance: .; j_gene: TRBJ1-2
CDR3aa: CASSQGPSTGELFF; CDR3nt: TGTGCCAGCAGCCAGGGACCAAGCACCGGGGAGCTGTTTTTT; d_gene: .; len: 14; v_gene: TRBV7-7; abundance: once; j_gene: TRBJ2-2
CDR3aa: CSAASGTSVGTDTQYF; CDR3nt: TGCAGTGCTGCATCTGGGACTAGCGTTGGCACAGATACGCAGTATTTT; d_gene: TRBD2; len: 16; v_gene: TRBV20-1; abundance: .; j_gene: TRBJ2-3
CDR3aa: CSARESSYEQYF; CDR3nt: TGCAGTGCTAGAGAAAGTTCCTACGAGCAGTACTTC; d_gene: .; len: 12; v_gene: TRBV20-1; abundance: once; j_gene: TRBJ2-7
CDR3aa: CASSPTGPYNEQFF; CDR3nt: TGTGCCAGCAGCCCGACAGGGCCTTACAATGAGCAGTTCTTC; d_gene: TRBD1; len: 14; v_gene: TRBV28; abundance: .; j_gene: TRBJ2-1
CDR3aa: CASSQQYQETQYF; CDR3nt: TGCGCCAGCAGCCAGCAGTATCAAGAGACCCAGTACTTC; d_gene: .; len: 13; v_gene: TRBV4-3; abundance: few; j_gene: TRBJ2-5
CDR3aa: CASSSYIGLGSTGELFF; CDR3nt: TGCGCCAGCAGCTCTTACATCGGACTAGGAAGCACCGGGGAGCTGTTTTTT; d_gene: TRBD2; len: 17; v_gene: TRBV5-1; abundance: .; j_gene: TRBJ2-2
CDR3aa: CSARAGRNTEAFF; CDR3nt: TGCAGTGCTAGAGCTGGGCGGAACACTGAAGCTTTCTTT; d_gene: .; len: 13; v_gene: TRBV20-1; abundance: .; j_gene: TRBJ1-1
CDR3aa: CASSLSRQGGTQYF; CDR3nt: TGTGCCAGCAGCCTCTCGAGACAGGGAGGCACGCAGTATTTT; d_gene: .; len: 14; v_gene: TRBV7-2; abundance: .; j_gene: TRBJ2-3
CDR3aa: CASSLVDWDSQETQYF; CDR3nt: TGTGCCAGCAGTTTAGTAGATTGGGACAGCCAAGAGACCCAGTACTTC; d_gene: TRBD1; len: 16; v_gene: TRBV12-3/TRBV12-4; abundance: .; j_gene: TRBJ2-5
CDR3aa: CASSPQPGGYNSPLHF; CDR3nt: TGTGCCAGCTCACCACAGCCAGGGGGCTATAATTCACCCCTCCACTTT; d_gene: TRBD1; len: 16; v_gene: TRBV18; abundance: few; j_gene: TRBJ1-6
CDR3aa: CASIRTRPYEQYF; CDR3nt: TGTGCCAGCATTCGGACCCGTCCCTACGAGCAGTACTTC; d_gene: .; len: 13; v_gene: TRBV28; abundance: .; j_gene: TRBJ2-7
CDR3aa: CATSTGDPYNEQFF; CDR3nt: TGTGCCACCAGTACCGGAGACCCCTACAATGAGCAGTTCTTC; d_gene: .; len: 14; v_gene: TRBV24-1; abundance: .; j_gene: TRBJ2-1
CDR3aa: CASSLYRGQPYEQYF; CDR3nt: TGCGCCAGCAGCTTGTACAGGGGACAGCCCTACGAGCAGTACTTC; d_gene: TRBD1; len: 15; v_gene: TRBV5-1; abundance: few; j_gene: TRBJ2-7
CDR3aa: CSARDPNPTGLDTEAFF; CDR3nt: TGCAGTGCTAGAGACCCCAACCCGACAGGGCTGGACACTGAAGCTTTCTTT; d_gene: TRBD1; len: 17; v_gene: TRBV20-1; abundance: .; j_gene: TRBJ1-1
CDR3aa: CASSLGLANTEAFF; CDR3nt: TGTGCCAGCAGCCTGGGACTCGCGAACACTGAAGCTTTCTTT; d_gene: .; len: 14; v_gene: TRBV12-3/TRBV12-4; abundance: few; j_gene: TRBJ1-1
CDR3aa: CASKFPPQASPLHF; CDR3nt: TGTGCCAGCAAGTTTCCCCCACAAGCTTCACCCCTCCACTTT; d_gene: .; len: 14; v_gene: TRBV6-2/TRBV6-3; abundance: .; j_gene: TRBJ1-6
CDR3aa: CASSQRPIQETQYF; CDR3nt: TGTGCCAGCAGCCAACGACCGATCCAAGAGACCCAGTACTTC; d_gene: .; len: 14; v_gene: TRBV3-1; abundance: .; j_gene: TRBJ2-5
CDR3aa: CASSLQAGDTDTQYF; CDR3nt: TGTGCCAGCAGTTTACAGGCGGGGGACACAGATACGCAGTATTTT; d_gene: TRBD2; len: 15; v_gene: TRBV28; abundance: .; j_gene: TRBJ2-3
CDR3aa: CATSTDILNTEAFF; CDR3nt: TGTGCCACCAGCACCGATATCCTGAACACTGAAGCTTTCTTT; d_gene: .; len: 14; v_gene: TRBV15; abundance: few; j_gene: TRBJ1-1
CDR3aa: CASSFTDDLYEQYF; CDR3nt: TGTGCCAGCAGCTTTACAGATGACCTCTACGAGCAGTACTTC; d_gene: .; len: 14; v_gene: TRBV11-2; abundance: once; j_gene: TRBJ2-7
CDR3aa: CASRGLAGGIYNEQFF; CDR3nt: TGTGCCAGCAGGGGACTAGCGGGGGGAATTTACAATGAGCAGTTCTTC; d_gene: TRBD2; len: 16; v_gene: TRBV12-3/TRBV12-4; abundance: few; j_gene: TRBJ2-1
CDR3aa: CAATLGADTQYF; CDR3nt: TGTGCAGCGACACTCGGCGCAGATACGCAGTATTTT; d_gene: .; len: 12; v_gene: TRBV2; abundance: .; j_gene: TRBJ2-3
CDR3aa: CASSLATRGETQYF; CDR3nt: TGCGCCAGCAGCTTGGCGACTAGGGGAGAGACCCAGTACTTC; d_gene: .; len: 14; v_gene: TRBV5-1; abundance: few; j_gene: TRBJ2-5
CDR3aa: CASSLNSGAGEEAFF; CDR3nt: TGTGCCAGCTCATTAAATTCCGGAGCAGGGGAAGAAGCTTTCTTT; d_gene: .; len: 15; v_gene: TRBV18; abundance: many; j_gene: TRBJ1-1
CDR3aa: CASSLGTGPYNEQFF; CDR3nt: TGTGCCAGCAGCTTAGGAACAGGCCCCTACAATGAGCAGTTCTTC; d_gene: .; len: 15; v_gene: TRBV7-2; abundance: .; j_gene: TRBJ2-1
CDR3aa: CASSYFSFGSGANVLTF; CDR3nt: TGTGCCAGCAGTTATTTTTCTTTTGGCTCTGGGGCCAACGTCCTGACTTTC; d_gene: .; len: 17; v_gene: TRBV6-2/TRBV6-3; abundance: .; j_gene: TRBJ2-6
CDR3aa: CASSQGSRTSSYEQYF; CDR3nt: TGTGCCAGCAGCCAAGGATCAAGAACCTCCTCCTACGAGCAGTACTTC; d_gene: .; len: 16; v_gene: TRBV3-1; abundance: .; j_gene: TRBJ2-7
CDR3aa: CSARRLDSYEQYF; CDR3nt: TGCAGTGCTAGGAGACTCGATTCCTACGAGCAGTACTTC; d_gene: .; len: 13; v_gene: TRBV20-1; abundance: few; j_gene: TRBJ2-7
CDR3aa: CASKIGGLTDTQYF; CDR3nt: TGTGCCAGCAAGATAGGGGGATTGACAGATACGCAGTATTTT; d_gene: .; len: 14; v_gene: TRBV6-5; abundance: .; j_gene: TRBJ2-3
CDR3aa: CASSFRFREGEEKLFF; CDR3nt: TGTGCCAGCAGTTTTCGGTTTAGGGAGGGGGAGGAAAAACTGTTTTTT; d_gene: .; len: 16; v_gene: TRBV12-3/TRBV12-4; abundance: .; j_gene: TRBJ1-4
CDR3aa: CASSLPGQFNEQFF; CDR3nt: TGTGCCAGCAGCTTACCGGGACAGTTCAATGAGCAGTTCTTC; d_gene: TRBD1; len: 14; v_gene: TRBV5-6; abundance: few; j_gene: TRBJ2-1
CDR3aa: CASSVDQGASTEAFF; CDR3nt: TGTGCCAGCAGCGTAGATCAGGGGGCGAGCACTGAAGCTTTCTTT; d_gene: TRBD1; len: 15; v_gene: TRBV9; abundance: few; j_gene: TRBJ1-1
CDR3aa: CASSLVSPGNSPLHF; CDR3nt: TGTGCCAGCAGCTTAGTTTCTCCAGGAAATTCACCCCTCCACTTT; d_gene: .; len: 15; v_gene: TRBV7-9; abundance: .; j_gene: TRBJ1-6
CDR3aa: CASSPTVLSGNTIYF; CDR3nt: TGCGCCAGCAGCCCGACGGTCCTCTCTGGAAACACCATATATTTT; d_gene: .; len: 15; v_gene: TRBV5-1; abundance: once; j_gene: TRBJ1-3
CDR3aa: CASSLSKGTDEQFF; CDR3nt: TGTGCCAGCAGTTTAAGTAAAGGGACAGATGAGCAGTTCTTC; d_gene: TRBD1; len: 14; v_gene: TRBV27; abundance: .; j_gene: TRBJ2-1
CDR3aa: CASNPQGPQPQHF; CDR3nt: TGTGCCAGCAACCCACAGGGCCCTCAGCCCCAGCATTTT; d_gene: .; len: 13; v_gene: TRBV6-6; abundance: .; j_gene: TRBJ1-5
CDR3aa: CASSSGHRYEQYF; CDR3nt: TGTGCCAGCAGTTCCGGACACCGGTACGAGCAGTACTTT; d_gene: .; len: 13; v_gene: TRBV12-3/TRBV12-4; abundance: .; j_gene: TRBJ2-7
CDR3aa: CASSWGAFQPQHF; CDR3nt: TGTGCCAGCAGTTGGGGGGCTTTTCAGCCCCAGCATTTT; d_gene: .; len: 13; v_gene: TRBV12-3/TRBV12-4; abundance: few; j_gene: TRBJ1-5
CDR3aa: CSARDGPGYNQPQHF; CDR3nt: TGCAGTGCTAGAGATGGCCCGGGGTACAATCAGCCCCAGCATTTT; d_gene: .; len: 15; v_gene: TRBV20-1; abundance: .; j_gene: TRBJ1-5